A single sample is the source of the 21 T cell receptor beta chains below, sequenced in a study of shared T cell receptors in the human thymus. TCRdb's copy holds only in-frame clones and misses some; the assay was immunoSEQ multiplex PCR. The sample consists of hundreds of thousands of clones, 70% to 90% of them appearing once. These data were also filed under a second study, of human thymus T cells.

Sequenced: thymocytes. The receptors here all came from a girl under three years old with a congenital heart defect.

This clone was picked up a small number of times. The chain carries TRBV5-6 and TRBJ1-2, with D tentatively TRBD1 (5 bases). This CDR3 comprises 18 residues. Germline assignment: CDR1 SGHDT and CDR2 YYEEEE. Trimming pared 3 bases from V and 3 bases from J, leaving 24 bases between. The CDR3, as DNA: TGTGCCAGCAGCTGGCGCGCCGGGGGGGGACTCGGAGACTATGGCTACACCTTC. It is translated as CASSWRAGGGLGDYGYTF.

The DNA for the CDR3 is TGTGCCAGCAGTGACTCGACAGCGGGGGGGCCCAAGACCCAGTACTTC. Amino acid sequence: CASSDSTAGGPKTQYF. The chain is built from TRBV6-4 and TRBJ2-5; 10 positions agree with TRBD2. The junction had 7 bases not matched to a gene; V was cut back by 0 bases and J by 6 bases. Looked up from germline, CDR1 is MRHNA and CDR2 is SNTAGT. This CDR3 has 16 amino acids.

This rearrangement joins TRBV4-1 to TRBJ2-4; 7 bases line up with TRBD1. Trimming took 2 bases from V and 6 from J; bases not matched to a gene: 13. The CDR3 is 17 amino acids. The germline V gene has CDR1 MGHRA and CDR2 YSYEKL. The CDR3 nucleotides are TGCGCCAGCAGCCAAAAGGCTGGGACAGAGGGGCGAAACATTCAGTACTTC. It codes for CASSQKAGTEGRNIQYF.

About this clone itself: A much larger clone sits a single nucleotide away, making a read error possible. The chain has TRBV2 and TRBJ1-1; TRBD1 aligns across 7 bases. From germline, CDR1 is SNHLY and CDR2 FYNNEI. This CDR3 comprises 12 residues. J lost 3 bases, V lost 6 bases, and 1 base had no gene match. The CDR3 is CASRTGHTEAFF. Written as DNA, the CDR3 is TGTGCCAGCAGGACAGGGCACACTGAAGCTTTCTTT.

The chain recombines TRBV7-9 with TRBJ1-1, with unresolved D. V was trimmed by 1 base and J by 2 bases, leaving 23 bases between them. CDR3 length: 19 residues. In germline, CDR1 is SEHNR, CDR2 FQNEAQ (reference sequence). The CDR3 DNA is TGTGCCAGCAGCTTAGGACTGGTTGGAGCCGGGGAAGTAAACACTGAAGCTTTCTTT. Protein sequence: CASSLGLVGAGEVNTEAFF.

The chain recombines TRBV5-1 with TRBJ1-1; TRBD1 is a possible D gene (6 bases). Trimming stripped 2 bases from V and 6 bases from J, with 8 bases between. The CDR3 loop spans 12 amino acids. Germline-derived CDR1 and CDR2 are SGHRS and YFSETQ. CDR3: CASSFEGAEAFF. The CDR3 DNA sequence: TGCGCCAGCAGCTTTGAGGGGGCTGAAGCTTTCTTT.

V and J are TRBV9 and TRBJ2-7, with a weak D call TRBD1 (6 bases). The germline CDR1 and CDR2 sequences are SGDLS and YYNGEE. The V gene lost 4 bases and the J gene lost 5 bases, with 19 bases spanning the gap. CDR3 length: 15 amino acids. The CDR3 DNA is TGTGCCAGCAGCCCTCCCCGAGGGGGTTGGGACGAGCAGTACTTC. As protein: CASSPPRGGWDEQYF.

CDR3 nucleotides: TGTGCCAGCAGCTTGGGACAGGGGAAAAGCAAGACCCAGTACTTC. Translated: CASSLGQGKSKTQYF. V usage is TRBV5-4 and J usage is TRBJ2-5, with 8 bases lining up with TRBD1. The CDR3 is 15 amino acids. Germline loops: CDR1 SGHNT, CDR2 YYREEE (reference sequence). J gave up 6 bases and V 0 bases, and 7 bases lay outside the gene matches.

This clone was picked up one time. This sequence joins TRBV5-1 and TRBJ1-2; 7 bases match TRBD1. The CDR3 has 19 residues. The germline CDR1 and CDR2 sequences are SGHRS and YFSETQ. After removal of 4 bases from V and 2 bases from J, the junction contained 20 bases not matched to a gene. CDR3: CASSKTYPVTGVTNYGYTF. The CDR3, as DNA: TGCGCCAGCAGCAAGACCTACCCAGTAACAGGGGTTACCAACTATGGCTACACCTTC.

The chain couples TRBV6-1 to TRBJ2-7; D might be TRBD1 (6 bases). The CDR3 consists of 13 residues. Germline CDR1 and CDR2: MNHNS and SASEGT. V shed 6 bases and J shed 6 bases, with 15 bases lying between them. The CDR3 DNA reads TGTGCCAGCAGCGAGGGGGTCGTCACCGAGCAGTACTTC. This sequence encodes CASSEGVVTEQYF.

This clone was picked up one time. The J gene is TRBJ2-7, the V gene TRBV27; the D is unclear. V was cut by 5 bases and J by 6 bases, with 23 bases left in between. The germline gives CDR1 MNHEY, CDR2 SMNVEV (reference sequence). The CDR3 has 16 residues. The CDR3 nucleotides are TGTGCCAGCAGTCCCTCTCGTCCGACTGGTTCGTTCGAGCAGTACTTC. It codes for CASSPSRPTGSFEQYF.

The chain has TRBV6-5 and TRBJ2-3, with 8 bases aligning to TRBD1. This CDR3 comprises 15 residues. The germline V gene has CDR1 MNHEY and CDR2 SVGAGI. Losses at the gene ends were 1 base for V and 4 bases for J; bases not matched to a gene: 4. Here the CDR3 DNA reads TGTGCCAGCAGTTACTTGGACAGGGAAGCAGATACGCAGTATTTT. Translation gives CASSYLDREADTQYF.

This clone was observed a single time. The V call is TRBV9, the J call TRBJ1-2, with 8 bases aligning to TRBD1. Trimming cost V 4 bases and J 6 bases; bases outside gene matches: 17. The CDR3 has 17 amino acids. Per germline, CDR1 SGDLS and CDR2 YYNGEE. CDR3 sequence (DNA): TGTGCCAGCAGCCCCGAAACAGGGGGATTAGGCGCTGATGGCTACACCTTC. Translating it yields CASSPETGGLGADGYTF.

This clone was found a few times. V gene TRBV4-2 combines with J gene TRBJ1-1, with D possibly TRBD1 on 6 matching bases. V shed 4 bases and J shed 0 bases, with 18 bases lying between them. CDR3 length equals 17 residues. Germline assignment: CDR1 LGHNA and CDR2 YNFKEQ. The CDR3 protein is CASSPEQGGRMNTEAFF. For the CDR3, the DNA is TGTGCCAGCAGCCCCGAACAGGGAGGGAGGATGAACACTGAAGCTTTCTTT.

The J gene is TRBJ1-1, the V gene TRBV7-9; weak D call: TRBD1 (5 bases). Trimming stripped 5 bases from V and 1 base from J, with 11 bases between. Germline assignment: CDR1 SEHNR and CDR2 FQNEAQ (reference sequence). The CDR3 is made up of 14 amino acids. The CDR3 sequence: CASSRGTGNTEAFF. CDR3 DNA sequence: TGTGCCAGCAGCCGGGGGACTGGGAACACTGAAGCTTTCTTT.

This chain links TRBV2 with TRBJ2-1; possibly TRBD1 for D (6 bases). V gave up 6 bases and J gave up 8 bases, with 14 bases separating them. CDR3 size: 13 residues. From germline, CDR1 is SNHLY and CDR2 FYNNEI. The CDR3 DNA reads TGTGCCAGCAGAAGACACAGGGTTGATGAGCAGTTCTTC. Protein product: CASRRHRVDEQFF. Supplemented by reference TRBV2 and TRBJ2-1, the full variable domain reads EPEVTQTPSHQVTQMGQEVILRCVPISNHLYFYWYRQILGQKVEFLVSFYNNEISEKSEIFDDQFSVERPDGSNFTLKIRSTKLEDSAMYFCASRRHRVDEQFFGPGTRLTVL.

The chain has TRBV7-6 and TRBJ2-1; D is unresolved. CDR1 SGHVS and CDR2 FNYEAQ come from the germline V gene. V lost 1 base to trimming and J lost 5 bases, with 3 bases between them. The CDR3 spans 12 residues. The chain's CDR3 is CASSLGDNEQFF. DNA for the CDR3: TGTGCCAGCAGCTTAGGAGACAATGAGCAGTTCTTC.

CDR3: CASRGQGREKLFF. Here the CDR3 DNA reads TGCGCCAGCAGGGGACAGGGCCGTGAAAAACTGTTTTTT. V usage is TRBV5-1 and J usage is TRBJ1-4; TRBD1 agrees at 9 bases. This CDR3 contains 13 residues. CDR1 is SGHRS, CDR2 YFSETQ, per germline. V gave up 5 bases and J gave up 7 bases; unmatched junction bases: 3.

This chain uses TRBV15 with TRBJ2-1; D is undetermined. The germline gives CDR1 LNHNV, CDR2 YYDKDF (reference sequence). CDR3 length equals 13 residues. With 2 bases removed from V and 10 bases from J, the gap between germline ends came to 12 bases. CDR3 in amino acids: CATSRPRGQEQFF. The CDR3 nucleotides are TGTGCCACCAGCAGACCCCGAGGCCAAGAGCAGTTCTTC.

The V and J genes are TRBV19 and TRBJ1-2, with 7 bases lining up with TRBD1. Germline-derived CDR1 and CDR2 are LNHDA and SQIVND (reference sequence). The length of the CDR3 is 14 residues. V lost 4 bases to trimming and J lost 8 bases; unmatched junction nucleotides: 10. The CDR3 nucleotides read TGTGCCAGTAGTACCAACCGACAGGGTCGGGGCTACACCTTC. It is translated as CASSTNRQGRGYTF.

The chain has TRBV6-1 and TRBJ1-6; D unclear. The germline CDR1 and CDR2 sequences are MNHNS and SASEGT. With 2 bases removed from V and 0 bases from J, the gap between germline ends came to 20 bases. The CDR3 extends over 20 amino acids. CDR3 sequence reads: CASSECGIIPSTSYNSPLHF. Written as DNA, the CDR3 is TGTGCCAGCAGTGAATGCGGTATTATACCCAGCACCTCCTATAATTCACCCCTCCACTTT.